The present entry profiles one TCR beta chain with its context. Original processing methods: Estimated nucleated cell counts came from reference gene primer amplification. The assay was immunoSEQ multiplex PCR, and TCRdb's table has in-frame clones only and misses some. That table is the source of V, J and clone size, and D and trimming were worked out from the DNA. The data contain 70,000 or so clones, roughly nine tenths of them singletons. This specimen belongs to a study of blood T cell repertoires in COVID-19. Looking at the study overall: There were acute and convalescent COVID-19 samples, and they came from the United States, Italy and Spain. Sample material is recorded as cDNA or gDNA derived from T cells, B-cell-depleted T cells, or PBMCs.

CDR1 is SGHVS, CDR2 FNYEAQ, per germline. This CDR3 contains 15 residues. V lost 3 bases and J lost 5; bases outside the gene matches: 5. The rearrangement uses TRBV7-6 and TRBJ1-2; 11 bases are a match to TRBD1. This receptor was obtained from a man aged 70 or older with active COVID-19. The sample comprised peripheral blood. The CDR3 loop is CASSLGTGGRYGYTF. CDR3 bases: TGTGCCAGCAGCTTGGGGACAGGGGGGAGGTATGGCTACACCTTC.